The TCR beta chain described here comes from a study of Graves' ophthalmopathy and Graves' hyperthyroidism. Study outcomes and limitations: The authors also found most expanded thyroid clonotypes above 0.001 frequency in blood.

This clonotype was detected many times. The antigen is not known. CDR1 and CDR2 from the germline V gene are MNHNS and SASEGT. This CDR3 contains 15 residues. The V segment lost 1 base and the J segment 5 bases; nucleotides outside the gene matches: 5. Using RNA transcripts, the TCR beta CDR3 regions were amplified. HTBI primers were employed in first-round RT-PCR, then a second-round multiplex PCR followed. MiXCR, applied by TCRdb to the multiplex PCR reads, yields one record per CDR3 protein. The data hold just over 400,000 distinct CDR3 sequences, with roughly 21% observed a single time. Sequencing used peripheral blood. The V gene is TRBV6-1, the J gene TRBJ1-1; 9 nucleotides agree with TRBD1. The sequence came from a woman between 18 and 29 years old with stable Graves' hyperthyroidism. This CDR3 is CASSEGRQGGTEAFF. CDR3 bases: TGTGCCAGCAGTGAAGGGCGACAGGGGGGAACTGAAGCTTTCTTT.